This T cell receptor (beta chain) was recovered during a study of blood T cell repertoires in COVID-19. Study in general: Specimens from acute and convalescent COVID-19 originated in the United States, Italy and Spain. PBMCs, B-cell-depleted T cells, or T cells provided the cDNA or gDNA that made up the material.

Assignments of participants to cohorts depended upon their own reported clinical history. Germline V gene lookup returns CDR1 SGHDN and CDR2 FVKESK. This CDR3 comprises 17 residues. Trimming took 4 bases from V and 4 from J, leaving 22 bases between them. Clones were sequenced by immunoSEQ multiplex PCR, and TCRdb holds only the in-frame ones, with some missing. This sample has 150,000 to 200,000 clones, with around 90% found just once. This TCR was recovered from a woman in her thirties who had recovered from COVID-19. This chain connects TRBV14 to TRBJ1-1; TRBD1 is a possible D gene (5 bases). Sequencing was performed on PBMCs or T cells enriched from blood (not recorded which). CDR3 coding DNA: TGTGCCAGCAGCCCCTCTTTTGGGGAGGGGCTGGGCACTGAAGCTTTCTTT. Its protein product is CASSPSFGEGLGTEAFF.